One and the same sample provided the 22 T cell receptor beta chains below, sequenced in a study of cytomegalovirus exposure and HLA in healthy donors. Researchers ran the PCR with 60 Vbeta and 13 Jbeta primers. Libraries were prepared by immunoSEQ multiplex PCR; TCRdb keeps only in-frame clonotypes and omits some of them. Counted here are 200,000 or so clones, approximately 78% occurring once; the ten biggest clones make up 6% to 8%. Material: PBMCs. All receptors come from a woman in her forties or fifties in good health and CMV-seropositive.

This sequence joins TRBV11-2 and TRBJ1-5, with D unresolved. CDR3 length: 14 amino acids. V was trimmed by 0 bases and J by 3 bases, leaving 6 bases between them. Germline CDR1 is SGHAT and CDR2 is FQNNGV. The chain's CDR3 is CASSLDRNNQPQHF. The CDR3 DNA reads TGTGCCAGCAGCTTAGACAGGAACAATCAGCCCCAGCATTTT.

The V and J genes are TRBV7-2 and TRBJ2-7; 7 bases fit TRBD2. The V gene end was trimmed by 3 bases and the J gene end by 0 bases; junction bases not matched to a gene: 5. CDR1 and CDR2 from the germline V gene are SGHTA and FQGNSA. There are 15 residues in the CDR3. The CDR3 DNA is TGTGCCAGCAGCTTGTTGGGGGGGGGCTCCTACGAGCAGTACTTC. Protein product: CASSLLGGGSYEQYF.

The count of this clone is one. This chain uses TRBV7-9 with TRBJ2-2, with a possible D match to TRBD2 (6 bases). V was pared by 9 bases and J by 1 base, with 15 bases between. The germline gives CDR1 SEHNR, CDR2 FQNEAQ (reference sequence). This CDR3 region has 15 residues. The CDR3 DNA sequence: TGTGCCAGTCAAGCCCGGACTATGAACACCGGGGAGCTGTTTTTT. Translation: CASQARTMNTGELFF.

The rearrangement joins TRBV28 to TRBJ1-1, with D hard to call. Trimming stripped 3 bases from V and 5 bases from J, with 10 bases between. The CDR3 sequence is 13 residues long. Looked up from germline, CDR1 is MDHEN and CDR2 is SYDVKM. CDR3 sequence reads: CASSFGGLTEAFF. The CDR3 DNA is TGTGCCAGCAGTTTTGGAGGGCTTACTGAAGCTTTCTTT.

CDR3 amino acids: CASPGQYEQYF. The CDR3 DNA reads TGTGCCAGCCCGGGACAGTACGAGCAGTACTTC. The rearrangement links TRBV6-1 to TRBJ2-7; 7 nucleotides line up with TRBD1. CDR3 length equals 11 residues. The J segment lost 4 bases and the V segment lost 8 bases, leaving 2 bases of the junction unmatched. From germline, CDR1 is MNHNS and CDR2 SASEGT.

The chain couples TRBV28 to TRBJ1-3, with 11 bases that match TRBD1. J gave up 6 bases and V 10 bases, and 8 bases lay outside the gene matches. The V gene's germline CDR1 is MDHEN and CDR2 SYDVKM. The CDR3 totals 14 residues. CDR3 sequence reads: CATRTGGPENTIYF. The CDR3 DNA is TGTGCCACCCGGACAGGGGGCCCTGAAAACACCATATATTTT.

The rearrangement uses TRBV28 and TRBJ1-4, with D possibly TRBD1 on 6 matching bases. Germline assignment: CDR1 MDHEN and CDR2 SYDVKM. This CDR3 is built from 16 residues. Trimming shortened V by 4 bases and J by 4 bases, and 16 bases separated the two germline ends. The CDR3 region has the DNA TGTGCCAGCAGTTCTTTTGTGGACAGCTTTAATGAAAAACTGTTTTTT. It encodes CASSSFVDSFNEKLFF.

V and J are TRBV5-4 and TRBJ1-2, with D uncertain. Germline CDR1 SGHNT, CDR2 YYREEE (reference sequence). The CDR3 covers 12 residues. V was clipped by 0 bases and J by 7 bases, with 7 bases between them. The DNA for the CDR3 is TGTGCCAGCAGCTTGGTCGCGGTTGGCTACACCTTC. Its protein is CASSLVAVGYTF.

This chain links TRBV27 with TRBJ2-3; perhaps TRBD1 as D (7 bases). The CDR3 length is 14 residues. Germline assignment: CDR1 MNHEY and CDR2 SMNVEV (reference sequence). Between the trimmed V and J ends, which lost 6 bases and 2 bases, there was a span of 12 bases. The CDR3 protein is CASSRQGLTDTQYF. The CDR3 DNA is TGTGCCAGCAGCCGACAGGGACTCACAGATACGCAGTATTTT.

The CDR3 protein is CASRPGGDSSPEAFF. The CDR3 coding sequence is TGTGCCAGTAGGCCAGGGGGCGATAGTAGCCCTGAAGCTTTCTTT. V gene TRBV19 combines with J gene TRBJ1-1, with 8 bases matching TRBD1. CDR1 is LNHDA and CDR2 is SQIVND in the germline V gene (reference sequence). This CDR3 has 15 amino acids. J was trimmed by 6 bases and V by 6 bases; bases with no gene match: 12.

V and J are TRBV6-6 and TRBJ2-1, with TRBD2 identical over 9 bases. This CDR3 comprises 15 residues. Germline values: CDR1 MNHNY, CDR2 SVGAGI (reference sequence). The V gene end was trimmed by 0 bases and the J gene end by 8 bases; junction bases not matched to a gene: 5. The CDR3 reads CASSYSRGGFDEQFF. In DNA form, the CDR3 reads TGTGCCAGCAGTTACTCGCGGGGGGGCTTTGATGAGCAGTTCTTC.

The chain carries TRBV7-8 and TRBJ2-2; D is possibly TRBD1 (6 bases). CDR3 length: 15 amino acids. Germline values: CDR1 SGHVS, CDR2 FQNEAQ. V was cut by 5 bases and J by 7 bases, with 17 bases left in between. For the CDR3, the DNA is TGTGCCAGCAGCCAATTGGGACACAGAGGCGGGGAGCTGTTTTTT. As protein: CASSQLGHRGGELFF.

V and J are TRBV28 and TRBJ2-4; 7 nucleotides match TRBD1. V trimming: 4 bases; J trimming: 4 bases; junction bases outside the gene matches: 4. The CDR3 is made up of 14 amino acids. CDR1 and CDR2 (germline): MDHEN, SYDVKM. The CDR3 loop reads CASSWSTGKNIQYF. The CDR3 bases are TGTGCCAGCAGTTGGTCGACAGGGAAAAACATTCAGTACTTC. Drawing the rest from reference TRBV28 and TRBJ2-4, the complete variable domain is DVKVTQSSRYLVKRTGEKVFLECVQDMDHENMFWYRQDPGLGLRLIYFSYDVKMKEKGDIPEGYSVSREKKERFSLILESASTNQTSMYLCASSWSTGKNIQYFGAGTRLSVL.

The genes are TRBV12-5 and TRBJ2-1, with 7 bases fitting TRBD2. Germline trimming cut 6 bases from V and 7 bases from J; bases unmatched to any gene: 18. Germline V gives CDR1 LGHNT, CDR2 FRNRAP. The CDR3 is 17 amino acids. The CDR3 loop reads CASGLITAGLKENEQFF. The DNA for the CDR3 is TGTGCTAGTGGATTGATCACCGCGGGACTAAAGGAGAATGAGCAGTTCTTC.

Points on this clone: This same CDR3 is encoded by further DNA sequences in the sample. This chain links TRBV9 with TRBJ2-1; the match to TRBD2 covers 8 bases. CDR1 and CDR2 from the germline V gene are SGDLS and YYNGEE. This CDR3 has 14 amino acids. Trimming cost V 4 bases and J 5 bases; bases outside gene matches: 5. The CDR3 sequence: CASSPGLADNEQFF. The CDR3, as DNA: TGTGCCAGCAGCCCTGGACTAGCCGACAATGAGCAGTTCTTC. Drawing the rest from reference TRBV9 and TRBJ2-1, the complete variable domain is DSGVTQTPKHLITATGQRVTLRCSPRSGDLSVYWYQQSLDQGLQFLIQYYNGEERAKGNILERFSAQQFPDLHSELNLSSLELGDSALYFCASSPGLADNEQFFGPGTRLTVL.

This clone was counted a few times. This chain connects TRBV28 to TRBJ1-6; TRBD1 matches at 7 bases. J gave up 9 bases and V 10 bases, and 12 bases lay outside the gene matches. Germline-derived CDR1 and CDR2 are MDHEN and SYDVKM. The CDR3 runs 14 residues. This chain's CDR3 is CATLGQAFVSPLHF. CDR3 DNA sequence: TGTGCCACCCTCGGACAGGCCTTTGTTTCACCCCTCCACTTT.

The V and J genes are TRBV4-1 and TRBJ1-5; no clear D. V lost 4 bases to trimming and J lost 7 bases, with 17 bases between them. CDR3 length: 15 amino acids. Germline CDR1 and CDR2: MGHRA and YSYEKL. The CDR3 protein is CASSPLPQEAQPQHF. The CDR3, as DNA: TGCGCCAGCAGCCCCTTACCACAAGAGGCCCAGCCCCAGCATTTT.

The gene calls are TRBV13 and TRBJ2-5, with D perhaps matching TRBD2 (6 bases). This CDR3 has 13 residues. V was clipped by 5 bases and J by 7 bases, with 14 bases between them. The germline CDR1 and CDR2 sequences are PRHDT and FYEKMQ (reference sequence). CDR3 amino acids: CASSRRTEGTQYF. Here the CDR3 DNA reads TGTGCCAGCAGCCGCCGGACGGAGGGGACCCAGTACTTC.

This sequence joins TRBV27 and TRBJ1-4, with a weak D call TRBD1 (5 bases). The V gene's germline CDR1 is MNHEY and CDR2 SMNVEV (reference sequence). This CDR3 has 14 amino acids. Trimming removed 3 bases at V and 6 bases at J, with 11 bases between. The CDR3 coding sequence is TGTGCCAGCAGTTTGGCAGGGAACGATGAAAAACTGTTTTTT. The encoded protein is CASSLAGNDEKLFF.

CDR3 sequence: CASSLDHRREGREEQYF. The CDR3 DNA follows: TGTGCCAGCAGCTTAGATCATCGGCGGGAGGGCCGGGAGGAGCAGTACTTC. The J gene is TRBJ2-7, the V gene TRBV11-3; 9 nucleotides line up with TRBD2. The germline gives CDR1 SGHNT, CDR2 YENEEA. J was trimmed by 7 bases and V by 0 bases; bases with no gene match: 13. CDR3 length: 17 residues.

CDR3 nucleotide sequence: TGCGCCAGCAGCCACCTGGGACTAGCGGAACAAGAGACCCAGTACTTC. It codes for CASSHLGLAEQETQYF. The chain joins TRBV4-1 to TRBJ2-5; TRBD2 agrees at 11 bases. CDR3 size: 16 residues. The V gene end was trimmed by 3 bases and the J gene end by 2 bases; junction bases not matched to a gene: 5. Germline CDR1 reads MGHRA; CDR2 reads YSYEKL.

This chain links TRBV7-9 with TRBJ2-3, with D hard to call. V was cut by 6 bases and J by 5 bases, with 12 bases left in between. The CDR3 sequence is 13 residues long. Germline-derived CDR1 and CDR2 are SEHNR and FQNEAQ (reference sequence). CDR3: CASSSSHRDTQYF. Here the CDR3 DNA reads TGTGCCAGCAGTTCATCTCACAGAGATACGCAGTATTTT.